The 5 T cell receptor beta chains reported below all come from one sample, sequenced in a study of OX40 agonist ivuxolimab in advanced cancers. The method was immunoSEQ multiplex PCR; TCRdb's version includes in-frame clones alone and lacks a portion of them. The repertoire consists of 55,000 to 70,000 clones, with around four fifths occurring once and the leading ten covering roughly a tenth. The starting material was CD4+ or CD8+ T cells sorted from blood, obtained in a trial of the OX40 agonist ivuxolimab. The receptors shown here come from an adult with an advanced solid tumor such as melanoma, head and neck, liver or kidney cancer.

This clone was picked up one time. The chain couples TRBV9 to TRBJ1-4; D is perhaps TRBD1 (5 bases). The V gene's germline CDR1 is SGDLS and CDR2 YYNGEE. Trimming shortened V by 7 bases and J by 5 bases, and 18 bases separated the two germline ends. The CDR3 consists of 15 residues. The CDR3 region is CASGAGGAPNEKLFF. The CDR3 DNA is TGTGCCAGCGGTGCCGGCGGGGCTCCCAATGAAAAACTGTTTTTT.

The chain carries TRBV6-1 and TRBJ1-2, with D hard to call. Germline V lookup: CDR1 MNHNS, CDR2 SASEGT. The V and J ends lost 5 bases and 2 bases respectively, with 6 bases between them. The CDR3 extends over 12 amino acids. The CDR3 sequence is CASSPQNYGYTF. CDR3 nucleotide sequence: TGTGCCAGCAGTCCGCAGAACTATGGCTACACCTTC.

This clone has a handful of counts. The chain recombines TRBV6-6 with TRBJ2-3; 9 bases agree with TRBD2. The V and J ends lost 8 bases and 6 bases, in that order; junction bases with no gene match: 12. CDR3 length: 15 residues. Germline V gene data show CDR1 as MNHNY and CDR2 as SVGAGI (reference sequence). CDR3 nucleotides: TGTGCCAGCCGCGACCCGGGACTAGCAGACGATACGCAGTATTTT. Its protein is CASRDPGLADDTQYF.

The V call is TRBV2, the J call TRBJ2-3; 11 positions match TRBD2. The length of the CDR3 is 16 residues. J gave up 6 bases and V 3 bases, and 8 bases lay outside the gene matches. Germline V gene sequence: CDR1 SNHLY, CDR2 FYNNEI. The CDR3 spells CASSELGLAEADTQYF. The CDR3 DNA reads TGTGCCAGCAGTGAGTTGGGACTAGCGGAGGCGGATACGCAGTATTTT.

The V gene is TRBV7-9, the J gene TRBJ2-5; 8 bases are shared with TRBD1. After removal of 5 bases from V and 3 bases from J, the junction contained 8 bases not matched to a gene. The CDR3 runs to 15 residues. From germline, CDR1 is SEHNR and CDR2 FQNEAQ (reference sequence). The DNA of the CDR3 is TGTGCCAGCAGCCCAACGGACAGGGTGAAAGAGACCCAGTACTTC. It encodes CASSPTDRVKETQYF.